The present entry profiles one T cell receptor (beta chain) with its context. The sample originates from a study of PD-L1 blockade in urothelial cancer. Assay used: immunoSEQ multiplex PCR; TCRdb lists only in-frame clones, some missing. The table shows about 83,000 clones, with roughly nine tenths occurring only once. V shed 6 bases and J 2 bases; nucleotides not matched to a gene: 10. Germline V gene data show CDR1 as SEHNR and CDR2 as FQNEAQ (reference sequence). This CDR3 is 16 amino acids long. The rearrangement joins TRBV7-9 to TRBJ2-3; 8 bases fit TRBD1. This sequence was found in a woman in her 70s with urothelial cancer. This sample comprised PBMCs, obtained around atezolizumab (anti-PD-L1) treatment. CDR3 loop: CASSRRDRTYTDTQYF. CDR3 bases: TGTGCCAGCAGTCGAAGGGACAGGACTTACACAGATACGCAGTATTTT.